This T cell receptor (beta chain) was identified during a study of shared clonotypes between healthy human individuals. A remark on this clone: Its target is not known.

Each subset's genomic DNA was shared equally among a number of immunoSEQ plates. Per the original data handling: Quality scores were absent from the junction-only immunoSEQ sequences, so filtering differed. Clones were read by immunoSEQ multiplex PCR, and TCRdb kept only the in-frame ones, dropping some. That table supplies the V and J calls and clone size; D and trimming were determined from the DNA. The sample holds 2 million to 2.5 million clones; around 90% are singletons and the top ten take approximately 0.4%. CDR1 and CDR2 (germline): MNHNY, SVGAGI (reference sequence). The ends lost 0 bases at V and 1 base at J; junction bases unmatched: 3. This CDR3 is built from 16 residues. Study observations and caveats: The study's rarefaction showed incomplete sorted-subset sequencing despite large depth. The expectation was that sequencing depth would affect clonotype sharing among donors.

This clonotype was obtained from a man younger than 35 in good health. Some clones in this sample may be carry-over from other donors' samples. Sequencing was done on a sample of naive CD4+ T cells from PBMCs. Noted subset: CD45RA+ positively selected. This chain joins TRBV6-6 and TRBJ2-3; 8 bases are shared with TRBD2. The CDR3 DNA follows: TGTGCCAGCAGTTACTCGTCGGGACTAGGCACAGATACGCAGTATTTT. It yields the protein CASSYSSGLGTDTQYF.